Here is one T cell receptor beta chain with its context. What it binds is not known. The sample originates from a study of cytomegalovirus exposure and HLA in healthy donors. Overall study results and limits: In terms of immune exposure information, only CMV serostatus was available. Earlier findings revealed that most TCR beta V segments proved productive either about 87% or about 30% of the time. Analyses of presence and absence presupposed an approximately uniform sequencing depth across donors.

The CDR3 covers 14 residues. Germline lookup yields CDR1 GTSNPN and CDR2 SVGIG (reference sequence). Germline trimming cut 0 bases from V and 7 bases from J; bases unmatched to any gene: 7. Amplification used 60 Vbeta primers and 13 Jbeta primers. The repertoire was sequenced with immunoSEQ multiplex PCR; TCRdb's copy has only in-frame clones and lacks some. The sample records nearly 200,000 clones, 80% to 85% being singletons. This rearrangement joins TRBV30 to TRBJ1-2, with 8 bases that match TRBD1. Sequenced input: PBMCs. The source is a woman aged 50 to 65 in good health and CMV-seropositive. CDR3 in amino acids: CAWSVLGQASGYTF. The CDR3 bases are TGTGCCTGGAGTGTACTGGGACAGGCCAGTGGCTACACCTTC.